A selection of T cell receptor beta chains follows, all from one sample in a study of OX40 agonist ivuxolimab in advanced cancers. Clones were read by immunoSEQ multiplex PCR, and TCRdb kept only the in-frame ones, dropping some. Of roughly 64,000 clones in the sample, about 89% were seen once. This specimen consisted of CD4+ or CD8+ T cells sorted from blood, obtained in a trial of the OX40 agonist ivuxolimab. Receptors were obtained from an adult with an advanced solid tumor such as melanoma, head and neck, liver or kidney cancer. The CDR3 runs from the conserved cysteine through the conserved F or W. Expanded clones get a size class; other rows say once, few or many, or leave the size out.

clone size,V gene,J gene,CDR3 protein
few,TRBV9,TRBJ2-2,CASSVRTGGSGELFF
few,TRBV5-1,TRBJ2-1,CASSLGLAGGDEQFF
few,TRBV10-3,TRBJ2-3,CAISVGSGSTDTQYF
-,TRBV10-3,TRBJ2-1,CAISDGTFGRGDEQFF
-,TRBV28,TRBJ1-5,CASSFEGGSNQPQHF
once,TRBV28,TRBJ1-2,CASSSTGGNYGYTF
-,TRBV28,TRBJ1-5,CASSSDTGINQPQHF
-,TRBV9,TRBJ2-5,CASSAGLAETQYF
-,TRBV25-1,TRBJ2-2,CASSWSSGRTGELFF
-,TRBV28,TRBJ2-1,CASSPTQAGGVEQFF
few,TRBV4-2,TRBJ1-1,CASSQTTLTVSNRAFF
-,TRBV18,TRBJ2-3,CASSPPGREDTQYF
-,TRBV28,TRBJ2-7,CASSWTSGSQSGEQYF
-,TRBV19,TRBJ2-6,CASSRGRTGSGANVLTF
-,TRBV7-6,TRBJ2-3,CASSLQGGTDTQYF
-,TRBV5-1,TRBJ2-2,CASSPDGANTGELFF
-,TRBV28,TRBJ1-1,CATRGGSRRTEAFF
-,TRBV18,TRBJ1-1,CASSPQTDTEAFF
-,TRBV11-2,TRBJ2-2,CASSLEGLLNTGELFF
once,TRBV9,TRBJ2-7,CASSAQGHEQYF
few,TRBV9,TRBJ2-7,CASSVAPASSYEQYF
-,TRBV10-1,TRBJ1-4,CASRYRGRKDEKLFF
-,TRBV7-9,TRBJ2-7,CASRPKGGDHEQYF
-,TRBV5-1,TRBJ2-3,CASRSILRANQDTQYF
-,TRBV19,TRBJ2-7,CASSRTGVYEQYF